This paragraph reports one T cell receptor beta chain. Its antigen specificity is not known. The sample holds no much larger clone one base away, and base qualities are not on file. Additional DNA sequences in this sample encode the identical CDR3. As encoded in the germline V gene, CDR1 is SGHRS while CDR2 is YFSETQ. The CDR3, from cysteine to phenylalanine, totals 12 residues. The read is trimmed to its CDR3 DNA, 36 bases read in frame from base 1. V is reduced by 0 bases and J by 5 bases, leaving a spacing of 5 bases between them. These data come from a study of TIL therapy for anti-PD-1-resistant metastatic lung cancer (dated by TCRdb to the early 2020s). With regard to the full study: Among the enrolled patients, the median age was about 50 years (range roughly 35-75), and the median tumor PD-L1 proportion score was around 5.6%. Across the cohort, whole-exome sequencing showed a median non-synonymous tumor mutation burden of 1.5 mutations per megabase. Clonotypes were tracked across tumor, expanded TIL product and serial blood samples by T cell receptor beta sequencing of tumor and peripheral blood. Most of the cohort had lung adenocarcinoma, including a few EGFR-mutant tumors and two ALK-rearranged tumors, and half of the patients were either current or former smokers.

Results and caveats for the whole study, not just this receptor: The study protocol defined all tumor marker inferences as exploratory. Higher clonality and lower diversity were observed in expanded TIL cultures than in baseline intratumoral T cells (median clonality roughly 6% vs 31%, p < 0.0001). The cohort was highly selected, including more treatment-naive, never-smoker and oncogene-addicted patients than is typical, which limits generalizability. High clonal turnover was observed in TIL culture, with many enriched product clones not detected in the baseline tumor, which suggested clonal contraction rather than faithful expansion.

TCR beta CDR3 regions were amplified from genomic DNA by bias-controlled multiplex PCR with the immunoSEQ v3 hsTCRB kit. An Illumina NextSeq 500 was used to sequence the TCR libraries, reaching around 2 million read pairs at survey level or roughly 5-6.5 million at deep level. In the source study's methods: V, D and J genes were assigned, non-productive sequences were removed, and clonality was reported by immunoSEQ Analyzer software. To compare repertoires between infused TIL and blood, productive Simpson clonality was used along with the Morisita overlap index of productive TRB rearrangements. TCRdb mirrors the immuneACCESS table, restricted to in-frame sequences. Some clones are absent from its copies; in checked studies, under half trace to an unresolved V gene, and the reason for the others is unknown. The D gene and trimming were derived from the DNA, and the V and J assignments and clone size from that table. The table for this sample lists roughly 10,000 clones; around 56% of them were counted only once. Jointly, the top ten make up approximately 13% of the sample.

Taken with the paper, the label for time point translates to: pre-treatment sample, taken before nivolumab and TIL therapy. Excised metastases, mostly pleural nodules or supraclavicular lymph nodes, were used as baseline tumor samples and were taken from the same resection from which TIL were grown. Tumors were harvested prior to any PD-1/PD-L1 blockade, after which nivolumab was administered to patients, and lymphodepletion, expanded TIL infusion and IL-2 were given to patients who progressed. A phase I trial run at two centers enrolled adults with stage 4 NSCLC between October 2017 and January 2020. The samples were drawn from an open-label, single-arm phase I trial testing tumor-infiltrating lymphocyte therapy combined with nivolumab in advanced non-small cell lung cancer. Portions of each resected tumor were snap-frozen in liquid nitrogen and were stored at -80 degrees C. Tumor regions of interest were chosen on H&E sections by laser-capture macrodissection, pulverized into around 15 mg aliquots, and extracted with Qiagen Allprep kits.

This receptor chain uses TRBV5-1 and TRBJ2-5; no confident D gene assignment can be made. This sample comprised tumor tissue, obtained at baseline. The source is a person between 25 and 80 years old with non-small cell lung cancer. Here the CDR3 is given as CASSLELETQYF. The DNA sequence is given as TGCGCCAGCAGCTTGGAGTTGGAGACCCAGTACTTC.